These 21 T cell receptor beta chains were all obtained from the same sample, sequenced in a study of response to subunit inactivated influenza vaccine. TCRdb independently ran MiXCR on the RT-PCR reads; one entry per CDR3 protein. Among 450,000 to 550,000 distinct CDR3 sequences listed, about 25% were seen once. The source material was CD4+ T cells sorted from PBMCs, sampled roughly 5 days after vaccination. The receptors were sampled from a man between 45 and 60 years old who received an inactivated influenza vaccine.

The V call is TRBV16, the J call TRBJ1-5, with 8 bases identical to TRBD1. The CDR3 contains 14 residues. CDR1 is KGHSY and CDR2 is FQNENV in the germline V gene. V lost 2 bases and J lost 6; bases outside the gene matches: 3. CDR3: CASSQGQGGQPQHF. As DNA, the CDR3 is TGTGCCAGCAGCCAAGGACAGGGAGGTCAGCCCCAGCATTTT.

In regard to this clonotype: At one of its ends the junction is not consistent with the germline gene, which may arise from a read error. This rearrangement joins TRBV5-1 to TRBJ1-3, with 8 bases fitting TRBD1. CDR1 is SGHRS, CDR2 YFSETQ, per germline. This CDR3 has 14 amino acids. CDR3 nucleotide sequence: TGCGCCAGCAGCACCGGACAGGGTGGCAACACCATATCTTTT. It is translated as CASSTGQGGNTISF.

The rearrangement joins TRBV24-1 to TRBJ2-3; 9 bases line up with TRBD1. Germline CDR1 reads KGHDR; CDR2 reads SFDVKD. V shed 4 bases and J 2 bases; nucleotides not matched to a gene: 9. The CDR3 has 17 residues. The CDR3 coding sequence is TGTGCCACCAGTGACCGAAACCGGGACAGGGCCACAGATACGCAGTATTTT. Protein sequence: CATSDRNRDRATDTQYF.

In its sample, this clonotype was seen a few times. V is TRBV4-2 and J is TRBJ2-5; D gene unclear. Deletions cut 3 bases from V and 3 bases from J, with 8 bases between. The CDR3 sequence is 13 residues long. Germline V gives CDR1 LGHNA, CDR2 YNFKEQ. The CDR3 DNA is TGTGCCAGCAGCCAGCGAATCGAAGAGACCCAGTACTTC. It encodes CASSQRIEETQYF.

The V gene is TRBV21-1, the J gene TRBJ1-6. TRBV21-1 is recorded as a pseudogene. The CDR3 totals 15 residues. The CDR3 nucleotides read TGTGCCAGCACCTCTACGGCCTCTCATAATTCACCCCTCCACTTT. Its protein product is CASTSTASHNSPLHF.

The sample holds a few counts of this clonotype. The chain couples TRBV20-1 to TRBJ2-1, with a weak D call TRBD1 (5 bases). The CDR3 is 12 amino acids. Trimming removed 4 bases at V and 8 bases at J, with 12 bases between. The germline V gene encodes CDR1 DFQATT and CDR2 SNEGSKA (reference sequence). CDR3 coding DNA: TGCAGTGCTACAGGGTTGTGGGATGAGCAGTTCTTC. Encoded protein: CSATGLWDEQFF.

This rearrangement joins TRBV7-9 to TRBJ2-2; the D gene is possibly TRBD1 (6 bases). Trimming stripped 5 bases from V and 5 bases from J, with 12 bases between. CDR1 SEHNR and CDR2 FQNEAQ come from the germline V gene (reference sequence). This CDR3 is 14 amino acids long. In nucleotides, the CDR3 is TGTGCCAGCAGCCGGGGACAAAGGACCGGGGAGCTGTTTTTT. This gives the protein CASSRGQRTGELFF.

The chain links TRBV2 to TRBJ2-3; 14 bases align to TRBD2. V gave up 6 bases and J gave up 5 bases; unmatched junction bases: 4. This CDR3 has 15 amino acids. Germline CDR1 reads SNHLY; CDR2 reads FYNNEI. As DNA, the CDR3 is TGTGCCAGCAGGGGGACTAGCGGGGGCCGAGATACGCAGTATTTT. Translated, it gives CASRGTSGGRDTQYF.

This clonotype was seen a handful of times. The chain recombines TRBV12-3 or TRBV12-4 with TRBJ1-1; D is unresolved. Trimming shortened V by 5 bases and J by 4 bases, and 11 bases separated the two germline ends. The CDR3 has 13 residues. The chain's CDR3 is CASSASVGTEAFF. The CDR3 region has the DNA TGTGCCAGCAGTGCATCCGTGGGCACTGAAGCTTTCTTT.

The chain is built from TRBV4-3 and TRBJ1-1, with no clear D. The CDR3 covers 15 residues. V lost 0 bases and J lost 6, with 14 bases in between. From germline, CDR1 is LGHNA and CDR2 YSLEER. The CDR3 DNA is TGCGCCAGCAGCCAAGAAATTGGATCTTACGCTGAAGCTTTCTTT. Protein: CASSQEIGSYAEAFF.

The chain has TRBV27 and TRBJ2-6, with TRBD1 as a possible D gene (6 bases). CDR1 is MNHEY, CDR2 SMNVEV, per germline (reference sequence). The CDR3 spans 16 residues. V was pared by 2 bases and J by 4 bases, with 12 bases between. In nucleotides, the CDR3 is TGTGCCAGCAGTTTAGAGGGGGTCGGAGGGGCCAACGTCCTGACTTTC. It specifies CASSLEGVGGANVLTF.

The chain is built from TRBV7-2 and TRBJ1-6; no definite D call. The CDR3 has 14 amino acids. Germline V gives CDR1 SGHTA, CDR2 FQGNSA. Trimming removed 6 bases at V and 2 bases at J, with 8 bases between. The CDR3 nucleotides read TGTGCCAGCAGAGGAGGAACCTATAATTCACCCCTCCACTTT. This encodes CASRGGTYNSPLHF. The complete variable domain, with remaining parts taken from reference TRBV7-2 and TRBJ1-6, reads GAGVSQSPSNKVTEKGKDVELRCDPISGHTALYWYRQSLGQGLEFLIYFQGNSAPDKSGLPSDRFSAERTGGSVSTLTIQRTQQEDSAVYLCASRGGTYNSPLHFGNGTRLTVT.

This chain uses TRBV9 with TRBJ1-1; 7 nucleotides match TRBD1. The CDR3 sequence is 16 residues long. CDR1 SGDLS and CDR2 YYNGEE come from the germline V gene. V gave up 4 bases and J gave up 1 base; unmatched junction bases: 10. The chain's CDR3 is CASSPFGGGANTEAFF. The CDR3 DNA is TGTGCCAGCAGCCCCTTTGGAGGGGGCGCGAACACTGAAGCTTTCTTT.

In this sample, this clonotype turned up a few times. V gene TRBV7-2 combines with J gene TRBJ2-1; TRBD2 matches 8 bases. The V gene's germline CDR1 is SGHTA and CDR2 FQGNSA. Trimming took 0 bases from V and 6 from J; bases not matched to a gene: 10. The CDR3 runs to 17 residues. The CDR3 nucleotides read TGTGCCAGCAGCTTAGCGGGTACGGGACTAGGGGGCAATGAGCAGTTCTTC. Its protein is CASSLAGTGLGGNEQFF. The whole variable domain, remainder taken from reference TRBV7-2 and TRBJ2-1, is GAGVSQSPSNKVTEKGKDVELRCDPISGHTALYWYRQSLGQGLEFLIYFQGNSAPDKSGLPSDRFSAERTGGSVSTLTIQRTQQEDSAVYLCASSLAGTGLGGNEQFFGPGTRLTVL.

A single count supports this clonotype. The rearrangement uses TRBV19 and TRBJ1-5, with unresolved D. In germline, CDR1 is LNHDA, CDR2 SQIVND (reference sequence). The CDR3 covers 12 residues. V was trimmed by 7 bases and J by 5 bases, leaving 9 bases between them. This CDR3 reads CASNDGDQPQHF. DNA for the CDR3: TGTGCCAGTAATGATGGGGATCAGCCCCAGCATTTT.

This clonotype was seen more than once but under ten times. The V and J genes are TRBV4-2 and TRBJ2-2; D is ambiguous. The CDR3 runs 17 residues. The germline V gene encodes CDR1 LGHNA and CDR2 YNFKEQ. Trimming left V 3 bases short and J 7 bases short, with 21 bases between. CDR3 sequence reads: CASSQHTGGGLDGELFF. In nucleotides, the CDR3 is TGTGCCAGCAGCCAGCACACCGGTGGTGGATTGGACGGGGAGCTGTTTTTT.

The chain is built from TRBV20-1 and TRBJ2-1, with a possible D match to TRBD1 (6 bases). Germline CDR1 reads DFQATT; CDR2 reads SNEGSKA (reference sequence). V lost 3 bases to trimming and J lost 7 bases, with 19 bases between them. This CDR3 region has 15 residues. CDR3 bases: TGCAGTGCTAGGGGACGGCCTTTTGGGACAAATGAGCAGTTCTTC. The encoded protein is CSARGRPFGTNEQFF.

This clonotype was seen a handful of times. V usage is TRBV25-1 and J usage is TRBJ1-6; D unclear. Per germline, CDR1 MGHDK and CDR2 SYGVNS. The V gene lost 4 bases and the J gene lost 1 base, with 8 bases spanning the gap. The CDR3 loop spans 15 amino acids. The CDR3 DNA follows: TGTGCCAGCAGTGCGGGCGGTTCCTATAATTCACCCCTCCACTTT. Amino acid sequence: CASSAGGSYNSPLHF. The full variable domain, with the rest looked up from reference TRBV25-1 and TRBJ1-6, is EADIYQTPRYLVIGTGKKITLECSQTMGHDKMYWYQQDPGMELHLIHYSYGVNSTEKGDLSSESTVSRIRTEHFPLTLESARPSHTSQYLCASSAGGSYNSPLHFGNGTRLTVT.

This chain links TRBV7-8 with TRBJ1-1, with 9 bases matching TRBD1. CDR3 length: 15 residues. Trimming removed 6 bases from V and 0 bases from J; junction bases left unmatched: 5. Per germline, CDR1 SGHVS and CDR2 FQNEAQ. CDR3 region: CASRQQGAMNTEAFF. Written as DNA, the CDR3 is TGTGCCAGCAGACAACAGGGGGCAATGAACACTGAAGCTTTCTTT.

This clonotype was observed many times. V is TRBV5-1 and J is TRBJ2-3; 7 bases line up with TRBD1. The CDR3 runs to 17 residues. Per germline, CDR1 SGHRS and CDR2 YFSETQ. The trim removed 0 bases at V and 6 bases at J, leaving 13 bases unmatched. This CDR3 reads CASSLEPTGSPRDTQYF. CDR3 sequence (DNA): TGCGCCAGCAGCTTGGAACCGACAGGGAGCCCACGGGATACGCAGTATTTT.

The chain combines TRBV20-1 with TRBJ2-2; D is unclear. This CDR3 has 13 amino acids. The V end lost 6 bases, the J end lost 3 bases, and 11 bases lay between the germline ends. Per germline, CDR1 DFQATT and CDR2 SNEGSKA (reference sequence). The CDR3 nucleotides read TGCAGTGCGCCCCGCTCCGACACCGGGGAGCTGTTTTTT. Translation: CSAPRSDTGELFF.